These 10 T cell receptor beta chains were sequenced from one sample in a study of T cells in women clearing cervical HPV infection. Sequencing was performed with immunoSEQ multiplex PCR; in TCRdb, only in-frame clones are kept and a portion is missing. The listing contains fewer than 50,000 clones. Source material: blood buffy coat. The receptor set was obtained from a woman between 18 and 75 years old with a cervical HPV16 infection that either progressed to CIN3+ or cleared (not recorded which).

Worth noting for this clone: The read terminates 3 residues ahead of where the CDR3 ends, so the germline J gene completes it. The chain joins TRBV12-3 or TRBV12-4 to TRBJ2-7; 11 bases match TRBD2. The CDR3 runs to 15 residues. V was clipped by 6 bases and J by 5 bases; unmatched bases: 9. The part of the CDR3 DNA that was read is TGTGCCAGCAGCCCCTCTAGCGGGAGGAACGACGAG. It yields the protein CASSPSSGRNDE. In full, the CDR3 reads CASSPSSGRNDEQYF.

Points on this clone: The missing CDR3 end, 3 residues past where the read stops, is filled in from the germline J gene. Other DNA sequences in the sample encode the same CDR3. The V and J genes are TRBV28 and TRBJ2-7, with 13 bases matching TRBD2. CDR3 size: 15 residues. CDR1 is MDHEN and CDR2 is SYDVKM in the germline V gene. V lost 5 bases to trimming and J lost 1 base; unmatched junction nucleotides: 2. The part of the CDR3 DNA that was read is TGTGCCAGCAGTCAGACTAGCGGGAGGTCCTACGAG. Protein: CASSQTSGRSYE. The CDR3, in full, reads CASSQTSGRSYEQYF. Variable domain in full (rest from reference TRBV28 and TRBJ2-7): DVKVTQSSRYLVKRTGEKVFLECVQDMDHENMFWYRQDPGLGLRLIYFSYDVKMKEKGDIPEGYSVSREKKERFSLILESASTNQTSMYLCASSQTSGRSYEQYFGPGTRLTVT.

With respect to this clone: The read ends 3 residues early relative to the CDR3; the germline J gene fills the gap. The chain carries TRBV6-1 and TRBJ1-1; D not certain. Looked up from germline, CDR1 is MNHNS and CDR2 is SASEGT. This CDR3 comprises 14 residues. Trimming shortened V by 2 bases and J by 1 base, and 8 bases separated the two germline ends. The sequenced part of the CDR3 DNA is TGTGCCAGCAGTGAAAGGGTTGAGAACACTGAA. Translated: CASSERVENTE. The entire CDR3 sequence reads CASSERVENTEAFF.

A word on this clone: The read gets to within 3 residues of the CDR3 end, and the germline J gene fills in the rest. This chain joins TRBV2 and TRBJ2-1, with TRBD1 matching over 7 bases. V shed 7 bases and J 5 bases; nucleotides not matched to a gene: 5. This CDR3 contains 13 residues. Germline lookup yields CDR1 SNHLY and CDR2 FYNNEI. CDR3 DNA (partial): TGTGCCAGCATTTGGGACAGAAACAATGAG. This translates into CASIWDRNNE. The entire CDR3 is CASIWDRNNEQFF.

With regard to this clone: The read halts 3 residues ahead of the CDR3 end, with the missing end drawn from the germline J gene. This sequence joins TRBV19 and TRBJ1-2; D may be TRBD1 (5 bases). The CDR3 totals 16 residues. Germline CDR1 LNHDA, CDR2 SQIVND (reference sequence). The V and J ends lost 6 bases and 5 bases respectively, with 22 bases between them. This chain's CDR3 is CASRLLGGSEGYGYTF. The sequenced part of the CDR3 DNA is TGTGCCAGTAGACTTCTGGGTGGATCGGAGGGGTATGGC.

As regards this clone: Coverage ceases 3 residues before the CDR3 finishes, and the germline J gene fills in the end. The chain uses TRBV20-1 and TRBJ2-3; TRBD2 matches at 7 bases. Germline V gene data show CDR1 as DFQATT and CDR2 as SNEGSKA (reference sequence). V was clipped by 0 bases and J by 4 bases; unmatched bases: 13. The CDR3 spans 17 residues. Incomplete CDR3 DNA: TGCAGTGCTAGAGATGCGGGAGAAAGGGAGAGGGCAGATACG. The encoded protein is CSARDAGERERADT. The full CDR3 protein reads CSARDAGERERADTQYF.

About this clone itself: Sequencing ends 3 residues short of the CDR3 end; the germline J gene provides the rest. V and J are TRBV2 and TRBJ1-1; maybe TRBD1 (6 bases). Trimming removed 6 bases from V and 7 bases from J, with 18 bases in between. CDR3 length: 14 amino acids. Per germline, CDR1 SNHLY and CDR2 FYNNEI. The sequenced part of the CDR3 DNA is TGTGCCAGCAGCCCAATCGGGGGGCAGAGTGAA. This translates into CASSPIGGQSE. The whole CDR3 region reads CASSPIGGQSEAFF.

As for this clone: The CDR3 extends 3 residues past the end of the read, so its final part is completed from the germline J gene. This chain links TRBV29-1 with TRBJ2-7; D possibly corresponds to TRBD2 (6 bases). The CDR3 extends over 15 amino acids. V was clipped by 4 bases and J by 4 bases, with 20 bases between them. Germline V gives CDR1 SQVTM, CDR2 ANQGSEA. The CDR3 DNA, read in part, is TGCAGCGTTGCCTTAGCGGTAAAGTTAACATACGAG. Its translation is CSVALAVKLTYE. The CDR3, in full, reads CSVALAVKLTYEQYF.

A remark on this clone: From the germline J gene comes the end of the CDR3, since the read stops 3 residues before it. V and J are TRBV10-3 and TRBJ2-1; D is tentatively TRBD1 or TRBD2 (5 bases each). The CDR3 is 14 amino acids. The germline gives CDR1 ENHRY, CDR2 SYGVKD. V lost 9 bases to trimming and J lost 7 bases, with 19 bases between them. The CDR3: CAIRGSQGENEQFF. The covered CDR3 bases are TGTGCCATTAGGGGCTCCCAGGGAGAAAATGAG.

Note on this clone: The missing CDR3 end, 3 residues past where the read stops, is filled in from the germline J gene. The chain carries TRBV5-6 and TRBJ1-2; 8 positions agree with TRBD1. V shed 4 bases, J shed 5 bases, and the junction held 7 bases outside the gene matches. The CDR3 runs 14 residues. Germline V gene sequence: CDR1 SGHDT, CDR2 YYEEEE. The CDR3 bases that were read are TGTGCCAGCAGCCCGGGACAGGTAGTATATGGC. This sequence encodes CASSPGQVVYG. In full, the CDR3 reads CASSPGQVVYGYTF.